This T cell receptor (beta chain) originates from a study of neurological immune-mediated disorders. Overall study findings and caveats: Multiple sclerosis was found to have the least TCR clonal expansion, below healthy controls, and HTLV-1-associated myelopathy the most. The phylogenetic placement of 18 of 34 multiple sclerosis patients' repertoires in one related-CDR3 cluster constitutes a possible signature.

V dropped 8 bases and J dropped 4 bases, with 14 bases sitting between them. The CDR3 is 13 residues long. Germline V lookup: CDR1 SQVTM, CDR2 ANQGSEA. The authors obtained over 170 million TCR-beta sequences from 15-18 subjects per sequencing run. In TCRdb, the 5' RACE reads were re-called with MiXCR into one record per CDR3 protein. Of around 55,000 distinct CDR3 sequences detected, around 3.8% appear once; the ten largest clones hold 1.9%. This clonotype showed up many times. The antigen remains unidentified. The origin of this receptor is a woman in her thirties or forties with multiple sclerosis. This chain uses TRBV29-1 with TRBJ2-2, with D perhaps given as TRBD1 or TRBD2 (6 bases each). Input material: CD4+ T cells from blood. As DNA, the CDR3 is TGCAGCATAGCCAGGGGACTCACCGGGGAGCTGTTTTTT. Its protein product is CSIARGLTGELFF.